Reported below is one T cell receptor (beta chain). Which antigen it targets is not known. Per-base qualities were not stored, and no clone one base away is much larger. The immunoSEQ Assay, a bias-controlled multiplex PCR, was used to amplify TCRbeta CDR3 regions from genomic DNA. The paper's processing steps were these. Within the assay, amplification of reference gene primers was used to estimate how many nucleated cells each sample contained. Sequence reads were collapsed and filtered to measure the absolute abundance of every unique TCRbeta CDR3 rearrangement. For each sample, productive Simpson clonality was calculated as the square root of Simpson's diversity index over productive rearrangements. The immuneACCESS repertoire file appears here via TCRdb, limited to in-frame rearrangements. These files lack a portion of the clones; in checked studies, under half of the deficit traces to unresolved V genes, and the cause of the others is not known. V and J calls and clone size are as listed in that table; D and trimming were resolved from the DNA. This sample is represented by approximately 470,000 clones; about nine tenths of them were singletons. 0.7% of the sample rests with the top ten.

Enrolling through a virtual design, the prospective study's participants ranged in age from roughly 18 to 90 years and lived across 24 United States geographic areas. In the prospective study, participants were assigned to cohorts based on the clinical history participants reported in a screening survey and a study questionnaire. ImmuneRACE Cohort 3 recovered participants were defined by two consecutive negative NP/OP PCR tests, healthcare professional clearance, or symptom resolution. In the prospective study, whole blood, serum and a nasopharyngeal or oropharyngeal swab were collected from each participant by mobile phlebotomists. Additional blood draws and questionnaires over an approximately two-month period could optionally be provided by prospective study participants. Before DNA extraction, prospective study blood samples were shipped either frozen or at room temperature. This specimen belongs to a study of blood T cell repertoires in COVID-19 (TCRdb year 2020). With regard to the full study: Samples covering the acute and convalescent phases of COVID-19 were provided by collaborators in the United States, Italy and Spain. Samples came from the ongoing ImmuneRACE study (first 160 participants) plus 1,254 subjects from 6 global collaborators. Sample metadata almost always included a de-identified subject ID, COVID-19 status, age in years and sex. The repertoires were released in a freely available public database intended as a resource for research on the immune response to SARS-CoV-2. Where available, HLA class I and class II types were obtained from metadata supplied by the sample provider rather than from assay-based typing. Subjects who had been exposed to COVID-19, were actively infected with it, or had recovered from it provided the deeply sampled blood TCRbeta repertoires that made up the dataset. The material from the prospective study consisted of cDNA or gDNA derived from T cells, B-cell-depleted T cells, or PBMCs.

Results and caveats for the whole study, not just this receptor: Clinical and demographic metadata were provided uncurated, with the amount varying by source and participant.

This sequence originates from a woman younger than 30 who had recovered from COVID-19. Sequenced sample: PBMCs or T cells enriched from blood (not recorded which).

The CDR3 amino acid sequence is: CASSLSSLGESPLHF. The nucleotides read TGTGCCAGCAGTTTATCGAGTCTAGGGGAATCACCCCTCCACTTT. This chain joins TRBV27 to TRBJ1-6; a tentative D call is TRBD1 (5 bases match). V lost 0 bases and J lost 10 bases; the stretch between them is 13 bases long. CDR1 and CDR2 are read off the germline V gene (reference sequence) as MNHEY and SMNVEV. Spanning cysteine to phenylalanine, the CDR3 consists of 15 amino acids. The retained sequence is limited to the CDR3, 45 bases, with the frame set at the first base.